The 5 T cell receptor beta chains presented below share a single source sample, sequenced in a study of liver allograft versus peripheral blood T cells. At the level of the study: The authors compared T cell receptor repertoires in transplanted livers with those in the peripheral blood of recipients.

TCRdb re-called the reads through MiXCR, storing one row per CDR3 protein. The sample has some 9,000 distinct CDR3 sequences; around 21% are singletons. These receptors all come from a human patient who had a liver transplant. These T cells may partly come from the graft donor.

By share, this clonotype ranks as medium-sized. This sequence joins TRBV18 and TRBJ2-1, with a possible D match to TRBD2 (5 bases). V gave up 5 bases and J gave up 4 bases, with 18 bases separating them. Germline loops: CDR1 KGHSH, CDR2 LQKENI. The CDR3 is 16 amino acids. This CDR3 reads CASSSEVSQGYNEQFF. CDR3 coding DNA: TGTGCCAGCTCATCGGAGGTTAGTCAAGGGTACAATGAGCAGTTCTTC.

This clonotype was found many times. V and J are TRBV28 and TRBJ2-1; 9 bases are shared with TRBD1. Germline V gene data show CDR1 as MDHEN and CDR2 as SYDVKM. The CDR3 is made up of 17 amino acids. V shed 2 bases, J shed 4 bases, and the junction held 9 bases outside the gene matches. The CDR3: CASSLQGQGTGYNEQFF. CDR3 bases: TGTGCCAGCAGTTTACAGGGACAGGGAACGGGGTACAATGAGCAGTTCTTC.

This clonotype is medium-sized in the sample. One junction end does not reproduce the germline sequence, and a read error may be involved. This chain connects TRBV19 to TRBJ1-1; D not resolved. CDR1 and CDR2 (germline): LNHDA, SQIVND (reference sequence). This CDR3 has 12 residues. Written as DNA, the CDR3 is TGTGCCAGTAGCTATTCGGGCGGAACTACTCTCTTT. The encoded protein is CASSYSGGTTLF.

This clonotype is judged medium-sized. The chain uses TRBV10-3 and TRBJ2-7; D remains ambiguous. CDR1 ENHRY and CDR2 SYGVKD come from the germline V gene. The ends were cut back, 0 bases at V and 6 bases at J, with 12 bases in the middle. This CDR3 is built from 14 residues. CDR3 DNA sequence: TGTGCCATCAGTGAGTCAGGGTCCCCTCTCGAGCAGTACTTC. It codes for CAISESGSPLEQYF.

Many counts were recorded for this clonotype. CDR3 amino acids: CASNRAGTAFF. CDR3 sequence (DNA): TGTGCCAGCAACCGGGCAGGGACAGCTTTCTTT. The chain couples TRBV6-5 to TRBJ1-1; the D gene is possibly TRBD1 (5 bases). Trimming removed 7 bases from V and 10 bases from J, with 13 bases in between. The CDR3 consists of 11 residues. The germline gives CDR1 MNHEY, CDR2 SVGAGI.